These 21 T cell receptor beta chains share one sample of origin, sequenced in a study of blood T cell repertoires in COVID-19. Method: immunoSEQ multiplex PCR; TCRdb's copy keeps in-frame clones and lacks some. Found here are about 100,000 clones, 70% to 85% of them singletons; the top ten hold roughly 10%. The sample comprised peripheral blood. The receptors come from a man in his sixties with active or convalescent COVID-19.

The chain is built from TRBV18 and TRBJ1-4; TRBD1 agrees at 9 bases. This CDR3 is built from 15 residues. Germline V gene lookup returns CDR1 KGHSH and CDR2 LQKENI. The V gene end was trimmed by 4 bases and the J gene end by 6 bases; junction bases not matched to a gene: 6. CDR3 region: CASSHRQGGYEKLFF. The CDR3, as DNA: TGTGCCAGCTCACACCGACAGGGGGGATATGAAAAACTGTTTTTT.

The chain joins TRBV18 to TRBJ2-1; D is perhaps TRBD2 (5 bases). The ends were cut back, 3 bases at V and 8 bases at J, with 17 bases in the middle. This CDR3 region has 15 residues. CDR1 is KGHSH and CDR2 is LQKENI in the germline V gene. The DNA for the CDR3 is TGTGCCAGCTCACCTGGACTGATGAGCGTGCATGAGCAGTTCTTC. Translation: CASSPGLMSVHEQFF.

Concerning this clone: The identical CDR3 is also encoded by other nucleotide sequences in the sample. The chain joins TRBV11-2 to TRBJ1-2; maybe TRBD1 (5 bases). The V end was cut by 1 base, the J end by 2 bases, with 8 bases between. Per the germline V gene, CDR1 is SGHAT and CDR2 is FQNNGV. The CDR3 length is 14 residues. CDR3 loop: CASSLVPGNYGYTF. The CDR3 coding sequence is TGTGCCAGCAGCTTAGTCCCAGGGAACTATGGCTACACCTTC.

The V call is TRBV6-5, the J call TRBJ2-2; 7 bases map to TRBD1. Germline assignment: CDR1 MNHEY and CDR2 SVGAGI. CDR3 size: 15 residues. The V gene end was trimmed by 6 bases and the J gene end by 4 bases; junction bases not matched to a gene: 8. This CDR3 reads CASSQRRQGTGELFF. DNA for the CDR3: TGTGCCAGCAGCCAGAGGAGACAGGGCACCGGGGAGCTGTTTTTT.

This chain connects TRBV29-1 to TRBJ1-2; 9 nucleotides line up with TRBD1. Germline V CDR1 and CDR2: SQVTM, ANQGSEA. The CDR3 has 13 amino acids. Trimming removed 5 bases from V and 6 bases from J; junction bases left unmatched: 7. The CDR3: CSVLTGTGNGYTF. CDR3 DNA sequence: TGCAGCGTTTTAACCGGGACAGGGAATGGCTACACCTTC.

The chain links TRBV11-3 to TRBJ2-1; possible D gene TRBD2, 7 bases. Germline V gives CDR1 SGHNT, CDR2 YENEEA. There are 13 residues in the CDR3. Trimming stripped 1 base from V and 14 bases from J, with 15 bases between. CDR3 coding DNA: TGTGCCAGCAGCTTAGGGGGGGGCTCAGGGGAGTTCTTC. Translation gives CASSLGGGSGEFF.

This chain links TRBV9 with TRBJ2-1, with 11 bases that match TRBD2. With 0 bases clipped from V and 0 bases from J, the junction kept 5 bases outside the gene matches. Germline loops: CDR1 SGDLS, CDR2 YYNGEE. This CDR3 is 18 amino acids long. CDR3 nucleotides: TGTGCCAGCAGCGTAGTGGCTAGCGGGGGGAGCTCCTACAATGAGCAGTTCTTC. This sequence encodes CASSVVASGGSSYNEQFF.

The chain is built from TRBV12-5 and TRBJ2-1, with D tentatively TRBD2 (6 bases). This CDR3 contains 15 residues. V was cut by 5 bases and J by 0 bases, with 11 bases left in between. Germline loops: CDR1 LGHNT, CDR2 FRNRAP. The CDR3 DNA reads TGTGCTAGTGGTCCCAGGAGGGCCTCCTACAATGAGCAGTTCTTC. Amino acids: CASGPRRASYNEQFF. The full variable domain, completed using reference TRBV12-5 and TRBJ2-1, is DARVTQTPRHKVTEMGQEVTMRCQPILGHNTVFWYRQTMMQGLELLAYFRNRAPLDDSGMPKDRFSAEMPDATLATLKIQPSEPRDSAVYFCASGPRRASYNEQFFGPGTRLTVL.

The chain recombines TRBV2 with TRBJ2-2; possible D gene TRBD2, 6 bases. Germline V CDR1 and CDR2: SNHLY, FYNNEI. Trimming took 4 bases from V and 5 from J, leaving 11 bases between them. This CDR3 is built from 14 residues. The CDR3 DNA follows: TGTGCCAGCAGTGCCGGGGGAGGTACCGGGGAGCTGTTTTTT. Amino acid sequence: CASSAGGGTGELFF.

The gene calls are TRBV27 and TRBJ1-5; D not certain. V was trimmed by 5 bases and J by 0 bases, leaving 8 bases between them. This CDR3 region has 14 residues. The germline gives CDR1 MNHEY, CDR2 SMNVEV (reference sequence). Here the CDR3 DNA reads TGTGCCAGCAGTCCGCGATATAGCAATCAGCCCCAGCATTTT. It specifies CASSPRYSNQPQHF.

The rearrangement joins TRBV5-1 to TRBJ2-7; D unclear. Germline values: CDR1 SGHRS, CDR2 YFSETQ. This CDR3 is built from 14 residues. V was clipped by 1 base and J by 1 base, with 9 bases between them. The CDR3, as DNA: TGCGCCAGCAGCTTGACTCTGAATTCCTACGAGCAGTACTTC. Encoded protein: CASSLTLNSYEQYF.

The CDR3 DNA sequence: TGTGCCAGCAGCCATCAGGGGCTAGCGGGGTCTACGCAGTATTTT. Encoded protein: CASSHQGLAGSTQYF. The chain is built from TRBV5-4 and TRBJ2-3; the match to TRBD2 covers 9 bases. The CDR3 extends over 15 amino acids. The V segment lost 4 bases and the J segment 8 bases; nucleotides outside the gene matches: 11. Germline loops: CDR1 SGHNT, CDR2 YYREEE (reference sequence). Full variable domain (outside the CDR3, taken from reference TRBV5-4 and TRBJ2-3): ETGVTQSPTHLIKTRGQQVTLRCSSQSGHNTVSWYQQALGQGPQFIFQYYREEENGRGNFPPRFSGLQFPNYSSELNVNALELDDSALYLCASSHQGLAGSTQYFGPGTRLTVL.

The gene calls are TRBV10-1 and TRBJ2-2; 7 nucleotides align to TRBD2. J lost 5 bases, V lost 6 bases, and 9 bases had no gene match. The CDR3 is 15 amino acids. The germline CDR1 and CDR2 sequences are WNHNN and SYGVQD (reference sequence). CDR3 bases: TGCGCCAGCAGCGAAGAGCGGGATTTTACCGGGGAGCTGTTTTTT. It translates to CASSEERDFTGELFF.

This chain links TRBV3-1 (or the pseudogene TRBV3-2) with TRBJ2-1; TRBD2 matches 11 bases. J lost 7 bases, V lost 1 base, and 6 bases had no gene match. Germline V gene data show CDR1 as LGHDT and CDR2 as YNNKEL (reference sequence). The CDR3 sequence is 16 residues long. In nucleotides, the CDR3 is TGTGCCAGCAGCCAAGCACTAGCGGGAGTGGGGAATGAGCAGTTCTTC. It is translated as CASSQALAGVGNEQFF.

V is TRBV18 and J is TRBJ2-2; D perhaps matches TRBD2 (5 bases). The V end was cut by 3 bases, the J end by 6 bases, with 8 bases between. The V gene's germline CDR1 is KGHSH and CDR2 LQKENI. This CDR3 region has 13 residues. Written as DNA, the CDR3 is TGTGCCAGCTCACCTTCCGGGGCCGGGGAGCTGTTTTTT. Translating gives CASSPSGAGELFF.

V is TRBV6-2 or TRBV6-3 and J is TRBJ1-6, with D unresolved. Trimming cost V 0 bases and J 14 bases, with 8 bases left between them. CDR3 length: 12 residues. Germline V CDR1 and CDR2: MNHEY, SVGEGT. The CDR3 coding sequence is TGTGCCAGCAGTTACTCGACCGGGGCCCTCCACTTT. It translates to CASSYSTGALHF.

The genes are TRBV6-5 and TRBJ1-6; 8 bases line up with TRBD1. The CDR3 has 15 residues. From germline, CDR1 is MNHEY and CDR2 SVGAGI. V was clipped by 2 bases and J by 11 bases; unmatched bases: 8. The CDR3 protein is CASSYETGAGAPLHF. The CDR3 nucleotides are TGTGCCAGCAGTTACGAGACAGGGGCAGGGGCACCCCTCCACTTT.

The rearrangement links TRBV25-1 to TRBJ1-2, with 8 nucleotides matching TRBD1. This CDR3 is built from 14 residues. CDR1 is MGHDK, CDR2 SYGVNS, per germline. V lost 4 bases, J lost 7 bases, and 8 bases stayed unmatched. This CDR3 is CASSGQTGVGGYTF. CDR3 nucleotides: TGTGCCAGCAGTGGTCAGACAGGGGTCGGTGGCTACACCTTC.

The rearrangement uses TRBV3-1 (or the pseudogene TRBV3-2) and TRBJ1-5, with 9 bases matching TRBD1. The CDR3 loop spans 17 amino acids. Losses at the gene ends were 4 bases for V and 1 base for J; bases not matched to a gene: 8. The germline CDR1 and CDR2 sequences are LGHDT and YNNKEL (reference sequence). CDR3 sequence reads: CASSRGTGSVSNQPQHF. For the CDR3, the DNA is TGTGCCAGCAGCCGGGGGACAGGGTCGGTAAGCAATCAGCCCCAGCATTTT.

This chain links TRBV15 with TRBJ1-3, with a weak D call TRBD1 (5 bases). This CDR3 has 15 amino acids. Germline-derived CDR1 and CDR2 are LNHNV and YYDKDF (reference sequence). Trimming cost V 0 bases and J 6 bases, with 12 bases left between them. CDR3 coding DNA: TGTGCCACCAGCAGAGAAGGGGTTCTGGCAAACACCATATATTTT. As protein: CATSREGVLANTIYF.

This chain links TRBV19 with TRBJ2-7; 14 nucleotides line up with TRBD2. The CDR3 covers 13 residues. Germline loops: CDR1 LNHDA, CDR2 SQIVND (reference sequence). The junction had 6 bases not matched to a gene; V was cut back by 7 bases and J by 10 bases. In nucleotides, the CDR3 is TGTGCCAGTACCGGGACTAGCGGGGGCAAACAGTACGTC. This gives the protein CASTGTSGGKQYV.